This paragraph covers one T cell receptor beta chain sequence. Antigen: not known. Assay: immunoSEQ multiplex PCR; the TCRdb copy retains only in-frame clones and omits some. The sample yields over 60,000 clones, over 90% seen once. This sample is drawn from a study of cytomegalovirus exposure and HLA in healthy donors. General study results and limits: It was 164 TCR beta chains that were listed as cytomegalovirus-associated.

Deletions cut 2 bases from V and 2 bases from J, with 10 bases between. The germline V gene encodes CDR1 SEHNR and CDR2 FQNEAQ (reference sequence). CDR3 length: 14 residues. The chain links TRBV7-9 to TRBJ2-7, with D maybe TRBD2 (5 bases). The source is a woman aged 18-29 years in good health and CMV-seropositive. Material: PBMCs. CDR3 coding DNA: TGTGCCAGCAGCTTACGGGATCTTACCTACGAGCAGTACTTC. Its protein is CASSLRDLTYEQYF. Looking up the rest from reference TRBV7-9 and TRBJ2-7 gives the full variable domain: DTGVSQNPRHKITKRGQNVTFRCDPISEHNRLYWYRQTLGQGPEFLTYFQNEAQLEKSRLLSDRFSAERPKGSFSTLEIQRTEQGDSAMYLCASSLRDLTYEQYFGPGTRLTVT.